The 8 T cell receptor beta chains given below trace back to one sample, sequenced in a study of T cells in localized non-small cell lung cancer. Only in-frame clones appear in the TCRdb table, and some are missing; sequencing was by immunoSEQ multiplex PCR. The repertoire includes roughly 35,000 clones, more than 70% of them detected once, and 3.5% to 5% sits in the top ten. This sample comprised peripheral blood, obtained before any cancer treatment. These receptors came from a woman aged 40 to 75 with stage I lung adenocarcinoma.

This clone was seen just once. The chain has TRBV19 and TRBJ2-3; maybe TRBD2 (6 bases). CDR1 is LNHDA and CDR2 is SQIVND in the germline V gene (reference sequence). The CDR3 contains 14 residues. Trimming took off 6 bases at V and 0 bases at J, with 10 bases between the two ends. The CDR3: CASRPGTSTDTQYF. CDR3 coding DNA: TGTGCCAGTAGACCGGGGACTAGCACAGATACGCAGTATTTT.

The genes are TRBV25-1 and TRBJ1-6; 7 positions match TRBD1. V lost 5 bases to trimming and J lost 8 bases; unmatched junction nucleotides: 9. CDR3 length: 15 amino acids. Germline V gene sequence: CDR1 MGHDK, CDR2 SYGVNS. In nucleotides, the CDR3 is TGTGCCAGCAGTCCTACGGAGGGGGCTCATTCACCCCTCCACTTT. Its translation: CASSPTEGAHSPLHF.

The rearrangement joins TRBV11-3 to TRBJ1-2; 9 positions match TRBD1. Germline loops: CDR1 SGHNT, CDR2 YENEEA. The V and J ends lost 4 bases and 9 bases, in that order; junction bases with no gene match: 6. This CDR3 comprises 13 residues. Here the CDR3 reads CASSSPGQGSYTF. DNA for the CDR3: TGTGCCAGCAGCTCACCGGGACAGGGCAGCTACACCTTC.

This sequence joins TRBV19 and TRBJ2-1; 7 nucleotides line up with TRBD1. Germline-derived CDR1 and CDR2 are LNHDA and SQIVND (reference sequence). Unmatched junction bases numbered 15, after V lost 8 bases and J lost 8 bases. CDR3 size: 15 residues. The DNA of the CDR3 is TGTGCCAGTGGGACCCGGGACAGTACTTTCCATGAGCAGTTCTTC. Its translation is CASGTRDSTFHEQFF. The complete variable domain, with remaining parts taken from reference TRBV19 and TRBJ2-1, reads DGGITQSPKYLFRKEGQNVTLSCEQNLNHDAMYWYRQDPGQGLRLIYYSQIVNDFQKGDIAEGYSVSREKKESFPLTVTSAQKNPTAFYLCASGTRDSTFHEQFFGPGTRLTVL.

This clone was observed a handful of times. The gene calls are TRBV30 and TRBJ1-4; 10 positions agree with TRBD1. This CDR3 comprises 17 residues. CDR1 is GTSNPN, CDR2 SVGIG, per germline (reference sequence). Trimming at V came to 3 bases and at J to 0 bases, leaving 7 bases not matched to a gene. As DNA, the CDR3 is TGTGCCTGGAGAGGACAGGGGGATCTTGCAACTAATGAAAAACTGTTTTTT. Translated, it gives CAWRGQGDLATNEKLFF. Supplemented by reference TRBV30 and TRBJ1-4, the full variable domain reads SQTIHQWPATLVQPVGSPLSLECTVEGTSNPNLYWYRQAAGRGLQLLFYSVGIGQISSEVPQNLSASRPQDRQFILSSKKLLLSDSGFYLCAWRGQGDLATNEKLFFGSGTQLSVL.

As concerns this clone: Germline is not matched at one junction end, which may reflect a read error. The rearrangement links TRBV6-1 to TRBJ1-6, with 7 bases fitting TRBD1. This CDR3 is 13 amino acids long. Germline CDR1 is MNHNS and CDR2 is SASEGT. CDR3 loop: CAGSPGGNPPLHF. CDR3 DNA: TGTGCCGGAAGCCCAGGGGGTAATCCACCCCTCCACTTT.

V is TRBV19 and J is TRBJ1-5, with 8 positions matching TRBD1. Germline CDR1 LNHDA, CDR2 SQIVND (reference sequence). The CDR3 has 16 residues. The junction had 11 bases not matched to a gene; V was cut back by 6 bases and J by 4 bases. The CDR3 bases are TGTGCCAGTAGGGCGACAGGGGAGGGTGTGAATCAGCCCCAGCATTTT. It translates to CASRATGEGVNQPQHF.

J is TRBJ2-1 and V is TRBV5-6, with 10 bases matching TRBD2. Germline values: CDR1 SGHDT, CDR2 YYEEEE. J lost 4 bases, V lost 0 bases, and 7 bases had no gene match. There are 17 residues in the CDR3. The CDR3 nucleotides are TGTGCCAGCAGCTTGGGGCTAGCGGGGGCAACATACAATGAGCAGTTCTTC. As protein: CASSLGLAGATYNEQFF.